These 23 T cell receptor beta chains were sequenced from one sample in a study. TCRdb redid the calling of the RT-PCR reads with MiXCR, one entry per CDR3 protein. The table records about 680,000 distinct CDR3 sequences, 12% to 15% of them present only once. The sequencing sample was made of memory CD4+ T cells from blood. These receptors all stem from a female donor in good health, serving as a healthy control.

This clonotype was picked up one time. At one of its ends the junction is not consistent with the germline gene, which may arise from a read error. The V gene is TRBV10-2, the J gene TRBJ2-3; no firm D call. The CDR3 extends over 12 amino acids. Germline V gene data show CDR1 as WSHSY and CDR2 as SAAADI. As DNA, the CDR3 is TGCGCCAGAAGTGTTCTGGCAGATACGCAGTATTTT. It encodes CARSVLADTQYF.

This clonotype was seen a handful of times. The chain carries TRBV11-2 and TRBJ2-5, with 11 bases aligning to TRBD2. The CDR3 contains 15 residues. Trimming took 5 bases from V and 4 from J; bases not matched to a gene: 6. Germline values: CDR1 SGHAT, CDR2 FQNNGV. The CDR3 DNA follows: TGTGCCAGCAGCCCCAATCTAGCGGGAGGAGAGACCCAGTACTTC. This encodes CASSPNLAGGETQYF.

This chain joins TRBV2 and TRBJ2-3; a weak D match, TRBD2 (6 bases). Germline CDR1 reads SNHLY; CDR2 reads FYNNEI. The CDR3 spans 15 residues. The CDR3 reads CVDGGEAQPLDTQYF. For the CDR3, the DNA is TGTGTCGACGGAGGGGAAGCCCAGCCACTGGATACGCAGTATTTT.

The chain employs TRBV20-1 and TRBJ1-1; D unclear. CDR1 is DFQATT and CDR2 is SNEGSKA in the germline V gene (reference sequence). The germline V and J ends were trimmed by 6 bases and 3 bases, with 14 bases remaining between them. This CDR3 spans 13 amino acids. The CDR3 spells CSAETGRHTEAFF. The CDR3 DNA reads as TGCAGTGCCGAGACCGGGAGACACACTGAAGCTTTCTTT.

This clonotype was recorded many times. The CDR3 DNA sequence: TGTGCCAGCAGCGCACTAGCGAGGCCCTACAATGAGCAGTTCTTC. This translates into CASSALARPYNEQFF. The chain couples TRBV6-4 to TRBJ2-1; 7 bases agree with TRBD2. The V segment lost 6 bases and the J segment 2 bases; nucleotides outside the gene matches: 7. CDR1 MRHNA and CDR2 SNTAGT come from the germline V gene. There are 15 residues in the CDR3.

This chain connects TRBV29-1 to TRBJ2-7; 9 bases fit TRBD1. In germline, CDR1 is SQVTM, CDR2 ANQGSEA. J lost 2 bases, V lost 6 bases, and 8 bases had no gene match. CDR3 length equals 14 residues. The CDR3: CSVETGTGTYEQYF. CDR3 nucleotide sequence: TGCAGCGTCGAAACCGGGACAGGGACCTACGAGCAGTACTTC.

The chain joins TRBV7-2 to TRBJ2-3; a weak D match, TRBD2 (5 bases). The V end lost 1 base, the J end lost 2 bases, and 10 bases lay between the germline ends. The CDR3 has 15 amino acids. CDR1 is SGHTA and CDR2 is FQGNSA in the germline V gene. The CDR3 reads CASSLGGSFTDTQYF. CDR3 nucleotide sequence: TGTGCCAGCAGCTTAGGCGGGTCCTTCACAGATACGCAGTATTTT.

This clonotype turned up a few times. The chain recombines TRBV28 with TRBJ2-5; D possibly corresponds to TRBD1 (6 bases). V was cut by 10 bases and J by 5 bases, with 11 bases left in between. Germline assignment: CDR1 MDHEN and CDR2 SYDVKM. The CDR3 has 11 amino acids. This CDR3 reads CATRGGETQYF. The CDR3 region has the DNA TGTGCCACCAGGGGCGGGGAGACCCAGTACTTC.

In this sample, this clonotype turned up many times. V gene TRBV5-6 combines with J gene TRBJ2-1; 7 bases map to TRBD2. V gave up 3 bases and J gave up 4 bases; unmatched junction bases: 4. The germline V gene has CDR1 SGHDT and CDR2 YYEEEE. The CDR3 contains 14 residues. Here the CDR3 reads CASSWGGGYNEQFF. The CDR3 bases are TGTGCCAGCAGCTGGGGCGGGGGTTACAATGAGCAGTTCTTC.

This clonotype was counted a few times. In nucleotides, the CDR3 is TGTGCCAGCAGCTTCCGGGACAGGTGGACCCAGTACTTC. Protein product: CASSFRDRWTQYF. The chain combines TRBV5-4 with TRBJ2-5, with TRBD1 matching 8 bases. The length of the CDR3 is 13 residues. Germline V gene data show CDR1 as SGHNT and CDR2 as YYREEE (reference sequence). The V and J ends lost 2 bases and 7 bases, in that order; junction bases with no gene match: 4.

In its sample, this clonotype was seen many times. The chain employs TRBV20-1 and TRBJ2-7, with a possible D match to TRBD1 (7 bases). Germline V lookup: CDR1 DFQATT, CDR2 SNEGSKA (reference sequence). This CDR3 contains 14 residues. CDR3 in amino acids: CSGQEGAYPYEQYF. The DNA of the CDR3 is TGCAGCGGCCAGGAGGGGGCTTACCCCTACGAGCAGTACTTC.

This clonotype was counted only a few times. The genes are TRBV28 and TRBJ1-1; no clear D gene. The germline gives CDR1 MDHEN, CDR2 SYDVKM. There are 13 residues in the CDR3. V was cut by 4 bases and J by 4 bases, with 10 bases left in between. CDR3 loop: CASSSPMTTEAFF. In DNA form, the CDR3 reads TGTGCCAGCAGTTCCCCCATGACCACTGAAGCTTTCTTT.

The chain links TRBV7-2 to TRBJ1-1; D uncertain. CDR1 is SGHTA, CDR2 FQGNSA, per germline. The CDR3 runs 12 residues. V gave up 1 base and J gave up 9 bases, with 9 bases separating them. In DNA form, the CDR3 reads TGTGCCAGCAGCTTAGGGGCTAGGAAAGCTTTCTTT. Its translation: CASSLGARKAFF. Variable domain in full (rest from reference TRBV7-2 and TRBJ1-1): GAGVSQSPSNKVTEKGKDVELRCDPISGHTALYWYRQSLGQGLEFLIYFQGNSAPDKSGLPSDRFSAERTGGSVSTLTIQRTQQEDSAVYLCASSLGARKAFFGQGTRLTVV.

This clonotype was seen a handful of times. The gene calls are TRBV3-1 and TRBJ2-5, with 8 bases aligning to TRBD2. Germline lookup yields CDR1 LGHDT and CDR2 YNNKEL (reference sequence). The V segment lost 4 bases and the J segment 4 bases; nucleotides outside the gene matches: 8. The CDR3 is made up of 15 amino acids. The CDR3 here is CASSRGSGAGETQYF. DNA for the CDR3: TGTGCCAGCAGCCGGGGTAGCGGGGCTGGAGAGACCCAGTACTTC.

Only a few counts were recorded for this clonotype. This chain uses TRBV20-1 with TRBJ2-3, with TRBD2 as a possible D gene (5 bases). The CDR3 is made up of 14 amino acids. Trimming cost V 1 base and J 3 bases, with 11 bases left between them. From germline, CDR1 is DFQATT and CDR2 SNEGSKA (reference sequence). This CDR3 is CSARVETGTDTQYF. DNA of the CDR3: TGCAGTGCTAGAGTAGAAACGGGGACAGATACGCAGTATTTT.

This clonotype was observed a handful of times. This sequence joins TRBV20-1 and TRBJ1-1; unclear D gene. V dropped 0 bases and J dropped 8 bases, with 7 bases sitting between them. CDR1 is DFQATT, CDR2 SNEGSKA, per germline (reference sequence). The CDR3 extends over 11 amino acids. The CDR3 region is CSARDFPEAFF. CDR3 nucleotides: TGCAGTGCTAGAGATTTTCCCGAAGCTTTCTTT.

J is TRBJ1-3 and V is TRBV5-1; D gene ambiguous. This CDR3 comprises 14 residues. The V and J ends lost 3 bases and 0 bases respectively, with 7 bases between them. Germline values: CDR1 SGHRS, CDR2 YFSETQ. The CDR3 reads CASSSSISGNTIYF. CDR3 DNA sequence: TGCGCCAGCAGCTCGAGCATCTCTGGAAACACCATATATTTT.

Only one count was recorded for this clonotype. The rearrangement uses TRBV7-9 and TRBJ1-1; the D gene is possibly TRBD1 (5 bases). CDR1 SEHNR and CDR2 FQNEAQ come from the germline V gene (reference sequence). Between the trimmed V and J ends, which lost 5 bases and 12 bases, there was a span of 16 bases. The CDR3 loop spans 12 amino acids. CDR3 DNA: TGTGCCAGCAGCCCCGGGGACGTGCGGACTTTCTTT. Amino acid sequence: CASSPGDVRTFF.

This clonotype was counted between two and nine times. V and J are TRBV20-1 and TRBJ2-2; D unresolved. Germline CDR1 DFQATT, CDR2 SNEGSKA (reference sequence). This CDR3 comprises 14 residues. The V and J ends lost 2 bases and 1 base respectively, with 8 bases between them. CDR3 nucleotides: TGCAGTGCTAGATCCGACAAGAACACCGGGGAGCTGTTTTTT. Translating it yields CSARSDKNTGELFF.

This clonotype was observed a handful of times. The chain employs TRBV6-6 and TRBJ1-2; possible D gene TRBD1, 6 bases. The germline gives CDR1 MNHNY, CDR2 SVGAGI (reference sequence). CDR3 length equals 14 residues. Deletions cut 5 bases from V and 4 bases from J, with 14 bases between. CDR3 sequence (DNA): TGTGCCAGCAGTCCTATGACAGGAAGCTATGGCTACACCTTC. It encodes CASSPMTGSYGYTF.

This clonotype was detected a few times. The rearrangement joins TRBV20-1 to TRBJ2-2; D not resolved. In germline, CDR1 is DFQATT, CDR2 SNEGSKA (reference sequence). Trimming shortened V by 3 bases and J by 0 bases, and 5 bases separated the two germline ends. This CDR3 has 13 residues. The CDR3 is CSASSPNTGELFF. The CDR3, as DNA: TGCAGTGCTAGTAGTCCGAACACCGGGGAGCTGTTTTTT.

This clonotype was detected only a few times. The V call is TRBV24-1, the J call TRBJ2-1; D is uncertain. This CDR3 is 14 amino acids long. Per the germline V gene, CDR1 is KGHDR and CDR2 is SFDVKD. The V end was cut by 4 bases, the J end by 6 bases, with 12 bases between. In DNA, the CDR3 is TGTGCCACCAGTGACCCGCTGATGGGCAATGAGCAGTTCTTC. Translated, it gives CATSDPLMGNEQFF.

This chain joins TRBV6-5 and TRBJ1-1; TRBD1 aligns across 10 bases. Germline CDR1 is MNHEY and CDR2 is SVGAGI. The CDR3 is 18 residues long. Germline trimming cut 4 bases from V and 1 base from J; bases unmatched to any gene: 12. CDR3 protein: CASSWRQGAAGWNTEAFF. The CDR3 DNA is TGTGCCAGCAGTTGGAGACAGGGGGCGGCGGGTTGGAACACTGAAGCTTTCTTT.